This note documents a single TCR beta chain sequence. This CDR3 is 13 amino acids long. Looked up from germline, CDR1 is ENHRY and CDR2 is SYGVKD. Trimming removed 6 bases at V and 4 bases at J, with 12 bases between. In the PCR, 60 Vbeta and 13 Jbeta primers were used. Measured with immunoSEQ multiplex PCR; TCRdb has only the in-frame clones, and not every one. The top ten hold more than 1% of the sample, which has around 190,000 clones, about nine tenths seen once. The sample comes from a study of cytomegalovirus exposure and HLA in healthy donors. The sequence was collected from a boy aged 2 to 10 in good health and CMV-seronegative. The chain carries TRBV10-3 and TRBJ1-1, with D maybe TRBD1 (5 bases). Sequenced input: PBMCs. CDR3 sequence: CAIRATGGTEAFF. The CDR3, as DNA: TGTGCCATCAGGGCGACGGGGGGCACTGAAGCTTTCTTT.